These T cell receptor beta chains were read from a single sample in a study of blood T cells in healthy people across ages. TCRdb independently ran MiXCR on the 5' RACE reads; one entry per CDR3 protein. The sample shows around 600,000 distinct CDR3 sequences, around half of them seen only once. Sequencing input: blood. The receptors were gathered from an elderly man in good health. Each CDR3 is given with its conserved first and last residue. Fields, in order: J gene, D gene, V gene, CDR3 length, clone size, CDR3 protein, CDR3 DNA. The D gene is left open where the match is weak. The size entry is marked missing in some rows and otherwise reads once, few, many or a size class.

J: TRBJ1-1; D: -; V: TRBV10-3; length: 13; size: -; CDR3: CAISEFENTEAFF; DNA: TGTGCCATCAGTGAGTTTGAGAACACTGAAGCTTTCTTT
J: TRBJ2-1; D: -; V: TRBV11-1; length: 14; size: -; CDR3: CASSRPGPANEQFF; DNA: TGTGCCAGCAGCCGCCCCGGCCCCGCCAACGAGCAGTTCTTC
J: TRBJ1-6; D: TRBD1; V: TRBV4-3; length: 15; size: few; CDR3: CASSQSDRGGSPLHF; DNA: TGCGCCAGCAGCCAATCTGACAGGGGTGGTTCACCCCTCCACTTT
J: TRBJ1-5; D: -; V: TRBV6-1; length: 13; size: -; CDR3: CASSREPGQPQHF; DNA: TGTGCCAGCAGCCGGGAACCGGGTCAGCCCCAGCATTTT
J: TRBJ2-1; D: TRBD2; V: TRBV4-3; length: 17; size: few; CDR3: CASSQDLELAGPRISFF; DNA: TGCGCCAGCAGCCAAGATTTGGAACTAGCGGGACCCCGTATCTCGTTCTTC
J: TRBJ2-6; D: -; V: TRBV7-3; length: 15; size: -; CDR3: CASSGGGAGANVLTF; DNA: TGTGCCAGCAGCGGTGGCGGGGCTGGGGCCAACGTCCTGACTTTC
J: TRBJ2-7; D: -; V: TRBV12-3/TRBV12-4; length: 13; size: -; CDR3: CASTHSVGYEQYF; DNA: TGTGCCAGCACTCATAGTGTAGGCTACGAGCAGTACTTC
J: TRBJ2-4; D: TRBD1; V: TRBV5-1; length: 17; size: -; CDR3: CASSSPTGGLAKNIQYF; DNA: TGCGCCAGCAGCTCCCCGACAGGGGGTCTAGCCAAAAACATTCAGTACTTC
J: TRBJ2-1; D: TRBD2; V: TRBV6-2/TRBV6-3; length: 16; size: few; CDR3: CASSSAIAGGPDEQFF; DNA: TGTGCCAGCAGTTCGGCTATAGCGGGAGGGCCGGATGAGCAGTTCTTC
J: TRBJ2-7; D: -; V: TRBV6-6; length: 13; size: many; CDR3: CASSPLDGYEQYF; DNA: TGTGCCAGCAGTCCACTCGACGGTTACGAGCAGTACTTC
J: TRBJ1-4; D: -; V: TRBV29-1; length: 13; size: -; CDR3: CSVAGQIGEKLFF; DNA: TGCAGCGTGGCCGGACAGATCGGTGAAAAACTGTTTTTT
J: TRBJ2-5; D: -; V: TRBV29-1; length: 12; size: -; CDR3: CSVGTGWETQYF; DNA: TGCAGCGTCGGAACAGGGTGGGAGACCCAGTACTTC
J: TRBJ2-4; D: -; V: TRBV7-8; length: 15; size: -; CDR3: CASSTQGLAKNIQYF; DNA: TGTGCCAGCAGCACCCAGGGGTTAGCCAAAAACATTCAGTACTTC
J: TRBJ2-5; D: -; V: TRBV20-1; length: 14; size: -; CDR3: CSAPGAGVRETQYF; DNA: TGCAGTGCTCCGGGGGCGGGGGTAAGAGAGACCCAGTACTTC
J: TRBJ2-6; D: -; V: TRBV20-1; length: 13; size: -; CDR3: CSAQIAGANVLTF; DNA: TGCAGTGCCCAAATCGCTGGGGCCAACGTCCTGACTTTC
J: TRBJ1-2; D: TRBD1; V: TRBV7-9; length: 14; size: few; CDR3: CASSLEQGSGGYTF; DNA: TGTGCCAGCAGCTTAGAACAGGGGTCGGGCGGCTACACCTTC
J: TRBJ2-1; D: TRBD2; V: TRBV6-5; length: 15; size: many; CDR3: CASTAGSSGRNEQFF; DNA: TGTGCCAGCACCGCCGGCAGTAGCGGGAGGAATGAGCAGTTCTTC
J: TRBJ2-7; D: TRBD2; V: TRBV12-3/TRBV12-4; length: 15; size: few; CDR3: CASSLESGIPYEQYF; DNA: TGTGCCAGCAGTTTAGAGAGCGGGATCCCATACGAGCAGTACTTC
J: TRBJ1-2; D: TRBD1; V: TRBV5-4; length: 14; size: -; CDR3: CASSTGTAVYGYTF; DNA: TGTGCCAGCAGCACTGGGACAGCCGTCTATGGCTACACCTTC
J: TRBJ2-7; D: -; V: TRBV5-1; length: 13; size: -; CDR3: CASSTIRAAEQYF; DNA: TGCGCCAGCAGCACTATCAGGGCCGCCGAGCAGTACTTC
J: TRBJ2-5; D: -; V: TRBV28; length: 14; size: -; CDR3: CASSFPAGKETQYF; DNA: TGTGCCAGCAGTTTCCCCGCGGGGAAAGAGACCCAGTACTTC
J: TRBJ1-1; D: -; V: TRBV29-1; length: 11; size: -; CDR3: CSGTLDTEAFF; DNA: TGCAGCGGGACATTAGACACTGAAGCTTTCTTT
J: TRBJ2-7; D: -; V: TRBV27; length: 15; size: few; CDR3: CASSLSSQSIYEQYF; DNA: TGTGCCAGCAGTTTATCCTCGCAAAGTATTTACGAGCAGTACTTC
J: TRBJ2-7; D: -; V: TRBV6-5; length: 12; size: -; CDR3: CASAKGPGEQYF; DNA: TGTGCCAGCGCTAAGGGCCCAGGCGAGCAGTACTTC
J: TRBJ2-2; D: -; V: TRBV5-1; length: 15; size: -; CDR3: CASSGRLGYTGELFF; DNA: TGCGCCAGCAGCGGCAGGCTCGGCTACACCGGGGAGCTGTTTTTT
J: TRBJ2-3; D: -; V: TRBV6-6; length: 14; size: many; CDR3: CASRAYRSTDTQYF; DNA: TGTGCCAGCAGGGCCTACCGGAGCACAGATACGCAGTATTTT
J: TRBJ2-7; D: -; V: TRBV29-1; length: 12; size: -; CDR3: CSADKDFYEQYF; DNA: TGCAGCGCTGACAAGGACTTCTACGAGCAGTACTTC
J: TRBJ2-1; D: TRBD2; V: TRBV27; length: 16; size: -; CDR3: CASRKRAGDGYNEQFF; DNA: TGTGCCAGCAGAAAAAGAGCGGGAGACGGATACAATGAGCAGTTCTTC
J: TRBJ2-3; D: -; V: TRBV10-2; length: 15; size: few; CDR3: CASSEELSRTDTQYF; DNA: TGCGCCAGCAGTGAGGAGTTGTCCCGGACAGATACGCAGTATTTT
J: TRBJ1-1; D: -; V: TRBV2; length: 15; size: -; CDR3: CASSAGHGMNTEAFF; DNA: TGTGCCAGCAGTGCGGGACACGGTATGAACACTGAAGCTTTCTTT
J: TRBJ2-5; D: TRBD2; V: TRBV24-1; length: 18; size: -; CDR3: CATSDSPGTSGSQETQYF; DNA: TGTGCCACCAGTGATTCCCCCGGGACTAGCGGGAGCCAAGAGACCCAGTACTTC
J: TRBJ2-1; D: TRBD2; V: TRBV6-2/TRBV6-3; length: 13; size: few; CDR3: CASNPGGYNEQFF; DNA: TGTGCCAGCAACCCGGGGGGGTACAATGAGCAGTTCTTC
J: TRBJ1-2; D: TRBD1; V: TRBV4-2; length: 14; size: -; CDR3: CASGTGVPNYGYTF; DNA: TGTGCCAGCGGAACAGGGGTACCTAACTATGGCTACACCTTC
J: TRBJ2-5; D: TRBD2; V: TRBV20-1; length: 15; size: few; CDR3: CSARETGLAGGTQYF; DNA: TGCAGTGCTAGAGAAACGGGACTAGCGGGAGGGACCCAGTACTTC
J: TRBJ2-7; D: TRBD2; V: TRBV29-1; length: 14; size: -; CDR3: CSVVGTSGGIGQYF; DNA: TGCAGCGTGGTTGGGACTAGCGGGGGCATCGGGCAGTACTTC
J: TRBJ2-5; D: -; V: TRBV7-2; length: 14; size: few; CDR3: CATGPSGEQETQYF; DNA: TGTGCCACCGGGCCCTCTGGGGAACAAGAGACCCAGTACTTC
J: TRBJ2-3; D: -; V: TRBV6-6; length: 13; size: many; CDR3: CASIPSGTDTQYF; DNA: TGTGCCAGCATTCCTAGCGGCACAGATACGCAGTATTTT
J: TRBJ2-7; D: -; V: TRBV11-1; length: 12; size: few; CDR3: CASARRSYEQYF; DNA: TGTGCCAGTGCCCGCCGCTCCTACGAGCAGTACTTC
J: TRBJ2-7; D: -; V: TRBV28; length: 12; size: -; CDR3: CASRDTSFEQYF; DNA: TGTGCCAGCAGGGACACATCTTTCGAGCAGTACTTC
J: TRBJ2-3; D: -; V: TRBV7-8; length: 16; size: few; CDR3: CASSLETRTPRDTQYF; DNA: TGTGCCAGCAGCTTAGAGACTCGAACACCGAGGGATACGCAGTATTTT
J: TRBJ1-1; D: TRBD1; V: TRBV7-2; length: 16; size: -; CDR3: CASSPQDRGWNTEAFF; DNA: TGTGCCAGCAGCCCCCAGGACAGGGGATGGAACACTGAAGCTTTCTTT
J: TRBJ2-3; D: -; V: TRBV24-1; length: 13; size: once; CDR3: CATSEPSTDTQYF; DNA: TGTGCCACCAGTGAGCCGAGCACAGATACGCAGTATTTT
J: TRBJ2-7; D: -; V: TRBV20-1; length: 13; size: -; CDR3: CSWGGRSSYEQYF; DNA: TGCAGTTGGGGGGGCAGGAGCTCCTACGAGCAGTACTTC
J: TRBJ2-1; D: TRBD2; V: TRBV6-6; length: 19; size: many; CDR3: CASSYAQGRASGSGNEQFF; DNA: TGTGCCAGCAGTTATGCCCAGGGGAGGGCTAGCGGGAGTGGCAATGAGCAGTTCTTC
J: TRBJ2-1; D: -; V: TRBV5-5; length: 14; size: -; CDR3: CASSFQGGWDEQFF; DNA: TGTGCCAGCAGCTTCCAGGGCGGCTGGGATGAGCAGTTCTTC
J: TRBJ2-7; D: -; V: TRBV28; length: 15; size: -; CDR3: CASSLWWDQAYEQYF; DNA: TGTGCCAGCAGTTTATGGTGGGACCAGGCCTACGAGCAGTACTTC
J: TRBJ2-1; D: -; V: TRBV29-1; length: 12; size: -; CDR3: CSVERVFNEQFF; DNA: TGCAGCGTTGAGAGGGTTTTCAATGAGCAGTTCTTC
J: TRBJ2-1; D: TRBD2; V: TRBV11-2; length: 16; size: many; CDR3: CASSLRRETSYNEQFF; DNA: TGTGCCAGCAGCTTAAGGCGGGAGACCTCCTACAATGAGCAGTTCTTC
J: TRBJ1-5; D: TRBD1; V: TRBV29-1; length: 13; size: few; CDR3: CSGQQGPGQPQHF; DNA: TGCAGCGGTCAACAGGGGCCGGGTCAGCCCCAGCATTTT
J: TRBJ1-4; D: -; V: TRBV4-3; length: 16; size: -; CDR3: CASSRRTDATNEKLFF; DNA: TGCGCCAGCAGCCGAAGGACGGATGCAACTAATGAAAAACTGTTTTTT
J: TRBJ2-3; D: TRBD2; V: TRBV7-3; length: 16; size: -; CDR3: CASSLPGTSMTDTQYF; DNA: TGTGCCAGCAGCTTACCCGGGACTAGCATGACAGATACGCAGTATTTT
J: TRBJ2-7; D: TRBD1; V: TRBV12-3/TRBV12-4; length: 13; size: -; CDR3: CASSNTGDYEQYF; DNA: TGTGCCAGCAGTAATACAGGGGACTACGAGCAGTACTTC